Described below is a single T cell receptor (beta chain) sequence and its context. Its antigen target is currently unknown. Base qualities are not at hand, and no much larger clone is one base apart. The V end gives up 6 bases and the J end 4 bases, leaving 5 bases in the junction not matched to a gene. CDR1 and CDR2 are drawn from the germline V gene (reference sequence): LNHDA, SQIVND. The CDR3 runs 14 residues from the cysteine to the phenylalanine. Kept here is only the CDR3 DNA, which spans 42 bases and is read in frame from base 1. Sample treatment or condition, as interpreted from the label and publication: randomized to nivolumab then ipilimumab (arm A) or the reverse (arm B). Prior DNA-damaging chemotherapy had not been received by any trial patient. CheckMate 064, a randomized, open-label phase II trial of sequential checkpoint blockade, was the source of the samples, all of which came from patients with melanoma. Tumor TCR sequencing used genomic DNA from formalin-fixed paraffin-embedded (FFPE) tissue samples.

These data originate in a study of sequential checkpoint blockade in melanoma (dated by TCRdb to the late 2010s). Notes on the research overall: Using 1:1 randomization, the trial assigned patients either to first-line nivolumab followed by ipilimumab (arm A) or to ipilimumab followed by nivolumab (arm B). TCRbeta immunosequencing was performed on DNA from over 90 pretreatment melanoma tumor samples. Fewer than 25 patients had matched tumor biopsies taken before treatment and at week 13, after single-agent nivolumab (arm A) or ipilimumab (arm B). Maintenance nivolumab came after each of the two trial sequences. In around four fifths of the matched pre- and post-treatment tumor biopsy pairs, both biopsies came from the same lesion. The investigation overall reported the following: Validation of the response-prediction model combining TCR metrics and mutation burden is needed in larger, independent patient cohorts. Tumor T-cell fraction and clonality correlated with PD-L1 staining and CD8+ T-cell counts but not with mutational load. Clinical benefit was about 30 times more likely to be achieved by patients whose tumor T-cell fraction and clonality increased by week 13. Within-arm analyses of tumor T-cell fraction were limited by small sample sizes and reduced statistical power. In the nivolumab-first arm (arm A), an association was found between pretreatment tumor TIL clonality and response (P = .04).

TCRbeta CDR3 regions were immunosequenced from genomic DNA with the immunoSEQ Assay. Genomic DNA was amplified by bias-controlled multiplex PCR before high-throughput sequencing. From the authors' description of their analysis: To quantify the absolute abundance of each unique TCRbeta CDR3 region, the sequences were collapsed and filtered. Clonality, defined as 1 minus Pielou's evenness, was calculated using only productive rearrangements. Tumor T-cell fraction was calculated by normalizing TCRbeta template counts to usable DNA, which was estimated from several housekeeping genes. A previously published method was used to identify clones whose frequencies were significantly greater in on-treatment samples than in baseline samples. This is the immuneACCESS table as TCRdb keeps it, with only in-frame sequences that have V and J called. A part of the clones is gone; compared with another copy, unresolved V genes explain less than half, and the rest is unexplained. The DNA was the basis for D and trimming; V, J and clone size are from that table. This sample is represented by around 9,200 clones; more than 20% of them were singletons. Jointly, the top ten make up about 10% of the sample.

This clonotype was sampled from a human donor with melanoma. The sequences come from tumor tissue (inferred from file names), collected from a patient given nivolumab and ipilimumab in sequence. The receptor chain draws on TRBV19 and TRBJ1-5; 8 bases in the middle match TRBD1. The CDR3 region has the sequence CASRIGQGNQPQHF. The DNA is as follows: TGTGCCAGTAGGATTGGACAGGGTAATCAGCCCCAGCATTTT.